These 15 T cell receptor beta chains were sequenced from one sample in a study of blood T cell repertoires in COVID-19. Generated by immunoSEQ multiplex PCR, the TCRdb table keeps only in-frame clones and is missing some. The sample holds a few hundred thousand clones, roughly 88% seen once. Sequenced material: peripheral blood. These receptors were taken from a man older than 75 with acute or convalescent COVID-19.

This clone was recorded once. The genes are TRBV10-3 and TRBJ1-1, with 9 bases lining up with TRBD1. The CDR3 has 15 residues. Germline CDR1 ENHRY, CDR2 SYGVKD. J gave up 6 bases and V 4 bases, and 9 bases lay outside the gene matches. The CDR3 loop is CAISAQGQGSPEAFF. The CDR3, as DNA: TGTGCCATCAGTGCTCAGGGACAGGGTAGCCCTGAAGCTTTCTTT.

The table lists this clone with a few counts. CDR3 amino acids: CAISEKGGYGYTF. CDR3 sequence (DNA): TGTGCCATCAGTGAGAAAGGGGGCTATGGCTACACCTTC. This chain joins TRBV10-3 and TRBJ1-2; TRBD1 is a possible D gene (6 bases). This CDR3 has 13 residues. The germline V gene has CDR1 ENHRY and CDR2 SYGVKD. The V end lost 2 bases, the J end lost 4 bases, and 8 bases lay between the germline ends.

In nucleotides, the CDR3 is TGTGCCAGTAGTAGGACAGGGGACCGCTTAGGGTCCGGGGAGCTGTTTTTT. Protein sequence: CASSRTGDRLGSGELFF. The gene calls are TRBV19 and TRBJ2-2; 9 bases are shared with TRBD1. CDR3 size: 17 residues. CDR1 is LNHDA, CDR2 SQIVND, per germline (reference sequence). Unmatched junction bases numbered 12, after V lost 4 bases and J lost 6 bases.

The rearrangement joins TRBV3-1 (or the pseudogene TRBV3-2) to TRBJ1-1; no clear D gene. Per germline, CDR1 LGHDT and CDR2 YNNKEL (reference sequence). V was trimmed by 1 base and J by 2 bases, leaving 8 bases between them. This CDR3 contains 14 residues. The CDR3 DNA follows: TGTGCCAGCAGCCAAGTTGCGGGAAACACTGAAGCTTTCTTT. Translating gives CASSQVAGNTEAFF.

CDR3 nucleotide sequence: TGTGCCAGCAGCTTACAATCTAGCGGGAATGGCGGGGAGCTGTTTTTT. Residues: CASSLQSSGNGGELFF. This chain joins TRBV7-3 and TRBJ2-2, with 9 bases matching TRBD2. The CDR3 spans 16 residues. Trimming removed 2 bases from V and 7 bases from J; junction bases left unmatched: 8. CDR1 SGHTA and CDR2 FQGTGA come from the germline V gene.

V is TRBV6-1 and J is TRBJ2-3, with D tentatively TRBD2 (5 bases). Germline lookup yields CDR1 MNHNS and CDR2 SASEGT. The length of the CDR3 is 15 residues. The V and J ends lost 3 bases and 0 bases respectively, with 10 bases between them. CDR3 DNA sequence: TGTGCCAGCAGTGACGGTGGGAGAAGCACAGATACGCAGTATTTT. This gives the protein CASSDGGRSTDTQYF.

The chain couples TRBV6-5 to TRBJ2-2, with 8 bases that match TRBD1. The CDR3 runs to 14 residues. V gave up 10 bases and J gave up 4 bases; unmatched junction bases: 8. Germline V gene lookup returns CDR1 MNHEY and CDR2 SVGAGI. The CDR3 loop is CAIRTGIGTGELFF. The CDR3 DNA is TGTGCCATCAGGACAGGGATAGGCACCGGGGAGCTGTTTTTT.

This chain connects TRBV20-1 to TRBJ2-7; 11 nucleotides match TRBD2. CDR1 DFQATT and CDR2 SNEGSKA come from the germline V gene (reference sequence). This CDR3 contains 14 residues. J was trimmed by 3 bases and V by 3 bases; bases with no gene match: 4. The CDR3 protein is CSASRLAGIYEQYF. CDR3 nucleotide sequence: TGCAGTGCTAGTAGACTAGCGGGGATCTACGAGCAGTACTTC.

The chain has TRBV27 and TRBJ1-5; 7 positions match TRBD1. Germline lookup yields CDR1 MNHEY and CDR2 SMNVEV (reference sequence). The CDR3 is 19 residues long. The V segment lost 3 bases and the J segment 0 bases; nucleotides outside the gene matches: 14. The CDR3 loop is CASSLDGGQDPYSNQPQHF. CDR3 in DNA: TGTGCCAGCAGTTTGGACGGCGGACAGGATCCTTATAGCAATCAGCCCCAGCATTTT.

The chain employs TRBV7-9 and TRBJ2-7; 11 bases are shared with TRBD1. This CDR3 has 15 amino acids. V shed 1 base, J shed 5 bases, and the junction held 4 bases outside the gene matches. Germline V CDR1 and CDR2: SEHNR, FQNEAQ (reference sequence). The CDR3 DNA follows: TGTGCCAGCAGCTTAGGAGGGACAGGGGGGGACGAGCAGTACTTC. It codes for CASSLGGTGGDEQYF.

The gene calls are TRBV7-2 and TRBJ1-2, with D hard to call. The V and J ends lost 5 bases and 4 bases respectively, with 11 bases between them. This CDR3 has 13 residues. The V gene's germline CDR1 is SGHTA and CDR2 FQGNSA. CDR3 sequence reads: CASSTGIFYGYTF. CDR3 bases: TGTGCCAGCAGCACCGGGATTTTCTATGGCTACACCTTC.

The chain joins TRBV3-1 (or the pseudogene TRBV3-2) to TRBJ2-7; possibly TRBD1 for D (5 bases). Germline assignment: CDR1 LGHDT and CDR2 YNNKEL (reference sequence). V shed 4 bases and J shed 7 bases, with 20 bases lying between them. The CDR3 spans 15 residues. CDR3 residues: CASSPPGSLPDEQYF. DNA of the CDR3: TGTGCCAGCAGCCCCCCAGGGTCCCTCCCGGATGAGCAGTACTTC.

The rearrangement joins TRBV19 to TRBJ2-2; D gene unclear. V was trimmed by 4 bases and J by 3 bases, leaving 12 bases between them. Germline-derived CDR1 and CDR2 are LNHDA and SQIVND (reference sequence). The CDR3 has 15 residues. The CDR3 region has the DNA TGTGCCAGTAGTACCTACTCTAAATACACCGGGGAGCTGTTTTTT. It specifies CASSTYSKYTGELFF.

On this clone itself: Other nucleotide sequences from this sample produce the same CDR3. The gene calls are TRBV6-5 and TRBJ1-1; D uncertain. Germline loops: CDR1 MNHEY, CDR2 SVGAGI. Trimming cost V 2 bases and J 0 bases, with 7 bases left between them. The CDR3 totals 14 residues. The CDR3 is CASSYRGLNTEAFF. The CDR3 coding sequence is TGTGCCAGCAGTTACCGGGGATTGAACACTGAAGCTTTCTTT.

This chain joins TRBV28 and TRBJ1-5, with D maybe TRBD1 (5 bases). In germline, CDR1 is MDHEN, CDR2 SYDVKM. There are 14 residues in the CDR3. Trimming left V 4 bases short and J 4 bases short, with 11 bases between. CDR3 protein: CASSWDFSNQPQHF. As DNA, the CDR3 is TGTGCCAGCAGTTGGGACTTCTCGAATCAGCCCCAGCATTTT.